What follows are 23 T cell receptor beta chains derived from one specimen sequenced in a study of shared clonotypes between healthy human individuals. Data came from immunoSEQ multiplex PCR; TCRdb stores just in-frame clones and leaves some out. The sample lists approximately 1.5 million clones; around 98% were seen once. Sequences were obtained from naive CD4+ T cells sorted from blood. Subset: CD45RA+ positively selected. The receptor set was obtained from a man aged 30 to 39 in good health.

This chain links TRBV5-1 with TRBJ2-3; 11 positions agree with TRBD2. Germline assignment: CDR1 SGHRS and CDR2 YFSETQ. V lost 3 bases and J lost 3; bases outside the gene matches: 3. The CDR3 is 15 amino acids. For the CDR3, the DNA is TGCGCCAGCAGCTCGACTAGCGGGAAGACAGATACGCAGTATTTT. Encoded protein: CASSSTSGKTDTQYF.

This sequence joins TRBV29-1 and TRBJ2-3, with D possibly being TRBD2 (5 bases). V was clipped by 4 bases and J by 0 bases, with 14 bases between them. This CDR3 spans 15 amino acids. From germline, CDR1 is SQVTM and CDR2 ANQGSEA. Here the CDR3 reads CSVAWTPSSTDTQYF. The CDR3 nucleotides read TGCAGCGTTGCATGGACTCCCTCTAGCACAGATACGCAGTATTTT.

This clone has a single count. This chain joins TRBV7-6 and TRBJ2-1; TRBD2 matches 10 bases. The trim removed 3 bases at V and 0 bases at J, leaving 8 bases unmatched. The CDR3 contains 18 residues. From germline, CDR1 is SGHVS and CDR2 FNYEAQ. The CDR3 sequence is CASSFSPSGRFSYNEQFF. CDR3 DNA sequence: TGTGCCAGCAGCTTTAGTCCTAGCGGGAGATTCTCCTACAATGAGCAGTTCTTC.

V usage is TRBV6-5 and J usage is TRBJ1-1; D is unresolved. V dropped 1 base and J dropped 1 base, with 7 bases sitting between them. Looked up from germline, CDR1 is MNHEY and CDR2 is SVGAGI. CDR3 length: 14 amino acids. The CDR3 sequence: CASSYFAGNTEAFF. The CDR3 DNA reads TGTGCCAGCAGTTACTTCGCAGGGAACACTGAAGCTTTCTTT.

The chain joins TRBV11-3 to TRBJ2-2; D call uncertain. V shed 4 bases and J shed 5 bases, with 11 bases lying between them. This CDR3 is 14 amino acids long. Germline V gene sequence: CDR1 SGHNT, CDR2 YENEEA. In nucleotides, the CDR3 is TGTGCCAGCAGCTCTATCATGGGGACCGGGGAGCTGTTTTTT. Protein sequence: CASSSIMGTGELFF.

The chain joins TRBV19 to TRBJ2-2, with TRBD1 as a possible D gene (6 bases). The CDR3 is 13 residues long. V was trimmed by 5 bases and J by 6 bases, leaving 10 bases between them. Germline lookup yields CDR1 LNHDA and CDR2 SQIVND (reference sequence). CDR3 in DNA: TGTGCCAGTAGTTTCAGGGGCCCCGGGGAGCTGTTTTTT. Protein product: CASSFRGPGELFF.

This chain connects TRBV7-2 to TRBJ2-7, with TRBD2 matching 7 bases. Germline V lookup: CDR1 SGHTA, CDR2 FQGNSA. The CDR3 totals 14 residues. The V gene end was trimmed by 7 bases and the J gene end by 7 bases; junction bases not matched to a gene: 13. CDR3: CASNSRLADREQYF. CDR3 nucleotide sequence: TGTGCCAGCAATTCACGGCTAGCGGATAGAGAGCAGTACTTC. Looking up the rest from reference TRBV7-2 and TRBJ2-7 gives the full variable domain: GAGVSQSPSNKVTEKGKDVELRCDPISGHTALYWYRQSLGQGLEFLIYFQGNSAPDKSGLPSDRFSAERTGGSVSTLTIQRTQQEDSAVYLCASNSRLADREQYFGPGTRLTVT.

This chain joins TRBV5-6 and TRBJ2-3; TRBD2 matches at 8 bases. The V segment lost 4 bases and the J segment 2 bases; nucleotides outside the gene matches: 15. This CDR3 has 18 residues. The germline V gene has CDR1 SGHDT and CDR2 YYEEEE. The chain's CDR3 is CASSRKISGTAYTDTQYF. For the CDR3, the DNA is TGTGCCAGCAGCCGGAAAATTAGCGGGACCGCTTACACAGATACGCAGTATTTT.

This chain connects TRBV7-2 to TRBJ1-1; no reliable D call. With 0 bases removed from V and 11 bases from J, the gap between germline ends came to 19 bases. Germline V gene sequence: CDR1 SGHTA, CDR2 FQGNSA. This CDR3 comprises 15 residues. Here the CDR3 reads CASSLALNPRGGAFF. In DNA form, the CDR3 reads TGTGCCAGCAGCTTAGCGTTGAATCCTCGCGGCGGCGCTTTCTTT.

The gene calls are TRBV5-1 and TRBJ1-5; no definite D call. The germline gives CDR1 SGHRS, CDR2 YFSETQ. The V gene lost 0 bases and the J gene lost 5 bases, with 12 bases spanning the gap. The CDR3 runs to 15 residues. CDR3 sequence reads: CASSLVGKPDQPQHF. In DNA, the CDR3 is TGCGCCAGCAGCTTGGTGGGCAAGCCGGATCAGCCCCAGCATTTT.

CDR3 loop: CASGGSPETQYF. CDR3 DNA sequence: TGTGCCAGCGGAGGGAGTCCAGAGACCCAGTACTTC. V and J are TRBV27 and TRBJ2-5; perhaps TRBD2 as D (6 bases). This CDR3 comprises 12 residues. Germline V CDR1 and CDR2: MNHEY, SMNVEV (reference sequence). Trimming took off 8 bases at V and 4 bases at J, with 11 bases between the two ends.

The chain is built from TRBV7-3 and TRBJ2-7; possible D gene TRBD1, 6 bases. The CDR3 is made up of 16 amino acids. V was cut by 4 bases and J by 5 bases, with 21 bases left in between. The germline V gene encodes CDR1 SGHTA and CDR2 FQGTGA. CDR3 protein: CASSSQGPQNPDEQYF. Here the CDR3 DNA reads TGTGCCAGCAGCTCCCAGGGGCCCCAAAACCCGGACGAGCAGTACTTC.

The chain is built from TRBV5-1 and TRBJ2-7, with 12 bases identical to TRBD2. The CDR3 extends over 17 amino acids. V lost 4 bases, J lost 5 bases, and 13 bases stayed unmatched. Germline CDR1 SGHRS, CDR2 YFSETQ. The CDR3 is CASSMDLAGGPWNEQYF. The CDR3 coding sequence is TGCGCCAGCAGCATGGACCTAGCGGGAGGGCCGTGGAACGAGCAGTACTTC.

The genes are TRBV29-1 and TRBJ2-5; D is uncertain. The CDR3 has 14 residues. The V and J ends lost 5 bases and 5 bases respectively, with 18 bases between them. Germline V gene data show CDR1 as SQVTM and CDR2 as ANQGSEA. The CDR3 spells CSVFPPIKGETQYF. As DNA, the CDR3 is TGCAGCGTTTTTCCCCCCATTAAAGGGGAGACCCAGTACTTC.

This clone was seen just once. Other DNA sequences in the same sample also yield this CDR3. This chain links TRBV11-3 with TRBJ2-7; no clear D gene. V lost 1 base and J 0 bases, leaving 10 bases between the germline ends. In germline, CDR1 is SGHNT, CDR2 YENEEA. The CDR3 has 15 residues. The DNA for the CDR3 is TGTGCCAGCAGCTTAGGTACCGCCAGCTCCTACGAGCAGTACTTC. Amino acid sequence: CASSLGTASSYEQYF.

The chain joins TRBV10-3 to TRBJ2-3; 10 bases are shared with TRBD2. J lost 1 base, V lost 10 bases, and 5 bases had no gene match. CDR3 length: 14 residues. The V gene's germline CDR1 is ENHRY and CDR2 SYGVKD. In DNA, the CDR3 is TGTGCCACCAACCTAGCGGGGGGCACAGATACGCAGTATTTT. Translating it yields CATNLAGGTDTQYF.

The chain joins TRBV6-1 to TRBJ2-2, with 10 bases aligning to TRBD2. CDR1 MNHNS and CDR2 SASEGT come from the germline V gene. CDR3 length: 19 amino acids. V lost 0 bases, J lost 0 bases, and 7 bases stayed unmatched. The CDR3 region has the DNA TGTGCCAGCAGTGAAGCCTCGGCTACTAGCGGGGCGAACACCGGGGAGCTGTTTTTT. It translates to CASSEASATSGANTGELFF.

The chain is built from TRBV27 and TRBJ1-2; D might be TRBD1 (6 bases). Trimming took 3 bases from V and 1 from J, leaving 12 bases between them. The germline CDR1 and CDR2 sequences are MNHEY and SMNVEV (reference sequence). There are 15 residues in the CDR3. The CDR3 region has the DNA TGTGCCAGCAGTTTTGCAGGGGCGGTTAACTATGGCTACACCTTC. As protein: CASSFAGAVNYGYTF.

The chain joins TRBV5-5 to TRBJ2-7, with D perhaps TRBD1 (5 bases). Germline V lookup: CDR1 SGHKS, CDR2 YYEKEE (reference sequence). The CDR3 contains 14 residues. Trimming took 0 bases from V and 10 from J, leaving 17 bases between them. This chain's CDR3 is CASSLETTGDSQYF. CDR3 DNA: TGTGCCAGCAGCTTGGAGACCACAGGCGATTCCCAGTACTTC. Full variable domain (rest looked up from reference TRBV5-5 and TRBJ2-7): DAGVTQSPTHLIKTRGQQVTLRCSPISGHKSVSWYQQVLGQGPQFIFQYYEKEERGRGNFPDRFSARQFPNYSSELNVNALLLGDSALYLCASSLETTGDSQYFGPGTRLTVT.

The chain combines TRBV27 with TRBJ2-1; TRBD2 matches 8 bases. The CDR3 consists of 15 residues. With V trimmed by 5 bases and J by 9 bases, 12 bases remained unmatched. CDR1 MNHEY and CDR2 SMNVEV come from the germline V gene (reference sequence). CDR3 DNA: TGTGCCAGCAGTCCGAGCGGGAGAATCGGTACTGAGCAGTTCTTC. Its translation is CASSPSGRIGTEQFF.

Here the CDR3 DNA reads TGTGCCAGCAGTTTAAGCGGACTAGGGGGCACAGATACGCAGTATTTT. This sequence encodes CASSLSGLGGTDTQYF. The rearrangement links TRBV28 to TRBJ2-3, with 7 bases that match TRBD2. Trimming took 2 bases from V and 1 from J; bases not matched to a gene: 6. The CDR3 length is 16 residues. CDR1 MDHEN and CDR2 SYDVKM come from the germline V gene.

The chain combines TRBV28 with TRBJ2-5; no definite D call. CDR3 length: 13 residues. The germline V gene has CDR1 MDHEN and CDR2 SYDVKM. Trimming shortened V by 2 bases and J by 5 bases, and 9 bases separated the two germline ends. CDR3 coding DNA: TGTGCCAGCAGTTTAGGGGTCTTGGAGACCCAGTACTTC. This encodes CASSLGVLETQYF.

The V and J genes are TRBV19 and TRBJ2-2; 10 positions agree with TRBD1. Germline lookup yields CDR1 LNHDA and CDR2 SQIVND (reference sequence). The CDR3 has 13 amino acids. The trim removed 10 bases at V and 7 bases at J, leaving 6 bases unmatched. The CDR3 protein is CATRQGAIGELFF. The CDR3 bases are TGTGCCACAAGACAGGGGGCTATCGGGGAGCTGTTTTTT. The whole variable domain, filled in from reference TRBV19 and TRBJ2-2, reads DGGITQSPKYLFRKEGQNVTLSCEQNLNHDAMYWYRQDPGQGLRLIYYSQIVNDFQKGDIAEGYSVSREKKESFPLTVTSAQKNPTAFYLCATRQGAIGELFFGEGSRLTVL.